The rows below give T cell receptor beta chains drawn from one sample of a study of shared clonotypes between healthy human individuals. Data came from immunoSEQ multiplex PCR; TCRdb stores just in-frame clones and leaves some out. The top ten hold under 1.5% of the sample, which has 1.5 million to 2.5 million clones, approximately 95% seen once. The sequencing input was naive CD8+ T cells sorted from blood. The source of these receptors is a man aged 18 to 35 in good health. Both conserved end residues are part of each CDR3. A D gene is named only where the DNA matches it firmly. The size entry is marked missing in some rows and otherwise reads once, few, many or a size class.

CDR3	DNA	length	J	D	size	V
CASSIEAGVRAFF	TGTGCCAGTAGTATAGAGGCAGGGGTGAGGGCTTTCTTT	13	TRBJ1-1	NA	NA	TRBV19
CATRAGGWTYNEQFF	TGTGCCACCAGGGCCGGGGGGTGGACCTACAATGAGCAGTTCTTC	15	TRBJ2-1	TRBD2	NA	TRBV27
CASSSRTSGYEQYF	TGTGCCAGCAGCTCGCGGACTAGCGGCTACGAGCAGTACTTC	14	TRBJ2-7	NA	once	TRBV12-1
CASSDLGFRETQYF	TGTGCCAGTAGTGATCTGGGGTTCCGGGAGACCCAGTACTTC	14	TRBJ2-5	NA	NA	TRBV2
CASSERTAYEQYF	TGTGCCAGCAGTGAAAGGACAGCCTACGAGCAGTACTTC	13	TRBJ2-7	NA	NA	TRBV6-1
CASSYVKDTQYF	TGTGCCAGCAGTTACGTTAAAGATACGCAGTATTTT	12	TRBJ2-3	NA	NA	TRBV6-6
CASSVGGHEQFF	TGTGCCAGCAGCGTAGGAGGGCATGAGCAGTTCTTC	12	TRBJ2-1	NA	NA	TRBV9
CASSQDFEGLAGLSSYEQYF	TGCGCCAGCAGCCAAGATTTTGAGGGACTAGCGGGATTGAGCTCCTACGAGCAGTACTTC	20	TRBJ2-7	TRBD2	NA	TRBV4-3
CASSQERLGGYEQYF	TGCGCCAGCAGCCAAGAAAGACTAGGAGGCTACGAGCAGTACTTC	15	TRBJ2-7	NA	NA	TRBV4-1
CASSRQGVGETQYF	TGTGCCAGCTCACGACAGGGAGTGGGGGAGACCCAGTACTTC	14	TRBJ2-5	TRBD1	NA	TRBV18
CASSILGQGEQPQHF	TGTGCCAGTAGTATTTTGGGCCAGGGGGAGCAGCCCCAGCATTTT	15	TRBJ1-5	TRBD1	few	TRBV19
CASSQDTWDRGIVPYGYTF	TGCGCCAGCAGCCAGGATACCTGGGACAGGGGGATTGTTCCCTATGGCTACACCTTC	19	TRBJ1-2	TRBD1	NA	TRBV4-1
CASSLLTRSGEETQYF	TGTGCCAGCAGCTTGTTGACTAGAAGCGGGGAGGAGACCCAGTACTTC	16	TRBJ2-5	TRBD2	NA	TRBV5-4
CASSYFGDQETQYF	TGTGCCAGCAGTTACTTTGGGGACCAAGAGACCCAGTACTTC	14	TRBJ2-5	NA	NA	TRBV6-5
CASKFSEPYEQYF	TGTGCCAGCAAGTTCTCCGAGCCCTACGAGCAGTACTTC	13	TRBJ2-7	NA	once	TRBV28
CASNGGLADTQYF	TGTGCCAGCAACGGGGGGCTCGCAGATACGCAGTATTTT	13	TRBJ2-3	NA	NA	TRBV6-5
CASSPRPWDSNYGYTF	TGTGCCAGCAGCCCTCGGCCTTGGGACAGCAACTATGGCTACACCTTC	16	TRBJ1-2	TRBD1	NA	TRBV4-2
CASSSPDRGPSNYGYTF	TGTGCCAGCAGCTCCCCGGACAGGGGGCCTTCTAACTATGGCTACACCTTC	17	TRBJ1-2	TRBD1	NA	TRBV11-2
CASSRREQETQYF	TGTGCCAGCAGCCGACGCGAGCAAGAGACCCAGTACTTC	13	TRBJ2-5	NA	once	TRBV6-5
CASSLAGWGGTYNEQFF	TGTGCCAGCAGCTTAGCGGGGTGGGGCGGGACGTACAATGAGCAGTTCTTC	17	TRBJ2-1	NA	NA	TRBV7-8
CASSVGQNSNQPQHF	TGTGCCAGCAGTGTAGGACAGAATAGCAATCAGCCCCAGCATTTT	15	TRBJ1-5	NA	NA	TRBV2
CRGSGQEAFF	TGCAGGGGATCTGGACAGGAAGCTTTCTTT	10	TRBJ1-1	NA	few	TRBV20-1
CASSLYNPGETQYF	TGTGCCAGCAGTTTATATAATCCGGGGGAGACCCAGTACTTC	14	TRBJ2-5	NA	NA	TRBV27
CASSYVGWDTEAFF	TGTGCCAGCAGTTACGTGGGTTGGGATACTGAAGCTTTCTTT	14	TRBJ1-1	NA	once	TRBV6-6
CASKGERGSYEQYF	TGTGCCAGCAAAGGGGAGAGGGGCTCCTACGAGCAGTACTTC	14	TRBJ2-7	NA	NA	TRBV6-6
CASSQVERDGENEKLFF	TGCGCCAGCAGCCAAGTTGAAAGGGATGGGGAGAATGAAAAACTGTTTTTT	17	TRBJ1-4	NA	NA	TRBV4-3
CASSQVMAGGTDTQYF	TGCGCCAGCAGCCAAGTGATGGCGGGGGGCACAGATACGCAGTATTTT	16	TRBJ2-3	TRBD2	NA	TRBV4-1
CRRSSYNSPLHF	TGCAGGCGGAGCTCCTATAATTCACCCCTCCACTTT	12	TRBJ1-6	NA	once	TRBV29-1
CASMGPPGEQFF	TGTGCCAGCATGGGTCCCCCAGGCGAGCAGTTCTTC	12	TRBJ2-1	NA	NA	TRBV6-6
CASSFNRADTQYF	TGTGCCAGCAGTTTCAATAGGGCAGATACGCAGTATTTT	13	TRBJ2-3	NA	once	TRBV6-6
CASSPREYNEQFF	TGTGCCAGCAGTCCCAGAGAATACAATGAGCAGTTCTTC	13	TRBJ2-1	NA	NA	TRBV27
CASSGEPGSNDYGYTF	TGTGCCAGCAGCGGAGAACCAGGATCAAATGACTATGGCTACACCTTC	16	TRBJ1-2	NA	NA	TRBV21-1
CASSYASGGLETQYF	TGTGCCAGCAGTTACGCTAGCGGGGGTCTCGAGACCCAGTACTTC	15	TRBJ2-5	TRBD2	NA	TRBV6-5
CASSQGQGHTDTQYF	TGTGCCAGCAGCCAAGGACAGGGACACACAGATACGCAGTATTTT	15	TRBJ2-3	TRBD1	NA	TRBV4-2
CASSSVAGTEAFF	TGTGCCAGCAGTTCCGTAGCTGGGACTGAAGCTTTCTTT	13	TRBJ1-1	NA	NA	TRBV27
CASSLASGQSYEQYF	TGTGCCAGCAGCTTAGCGTCGGGGCAATCCTACGAGCAGTACTTC	15	TRBJ2-7	NA	NA	TRBV7-6
CASSPWADYNEQFF	TGTGCCAGCTCACCATGGGCAGACTACAATGAGCAGTTCTTC	14	TRBJ2-1	NA	NA	TRBV18
CASASGPAGHEQYF	TGTGCCAGCGCGTCGGGGCCAGCGGGCCACGAGCAGTACTTC	14	TRBJ2-7	NA	NA	TRBV28
CASSIDKEKLFF	TGTGCCAGTAGTATAGACAAGGAAAAACTGTTTTTT	12	TRBJ1-4	NA	NA	TRBV19
CASSASGENTGELFF	TGTGCCAGCAGCGCGAGCGGGGAGAACACCGGGGAGCTGTTTTTT	15	TRBJ2-2	TRBD2	NA	TRBV7-9
CASSLIGGGAYNEQFF	TGTGCCAGCAGTTTAATCGGCGGGGGGGCCTACAATGAGCAGTTCTTC	16	TRBJ2-1	TRBD2	NA	TRBV27
CASSMNSLRLQGKFYGYTF	TGTGCCAGTAGTATGAATTCCCTCCGCCTCCAGGGCAAATTCTATGGCTACACCTTC	19	TRBJ1-2	NA	NA	TRBV19
CASSLRGPDTGELFF	TGTGCCAGCAGCCTCAGGGGGCCGGACACCGGGGAGCTGTTTTTT	15	TRBJ2-2	TRBD1	NA	TRBV7-8